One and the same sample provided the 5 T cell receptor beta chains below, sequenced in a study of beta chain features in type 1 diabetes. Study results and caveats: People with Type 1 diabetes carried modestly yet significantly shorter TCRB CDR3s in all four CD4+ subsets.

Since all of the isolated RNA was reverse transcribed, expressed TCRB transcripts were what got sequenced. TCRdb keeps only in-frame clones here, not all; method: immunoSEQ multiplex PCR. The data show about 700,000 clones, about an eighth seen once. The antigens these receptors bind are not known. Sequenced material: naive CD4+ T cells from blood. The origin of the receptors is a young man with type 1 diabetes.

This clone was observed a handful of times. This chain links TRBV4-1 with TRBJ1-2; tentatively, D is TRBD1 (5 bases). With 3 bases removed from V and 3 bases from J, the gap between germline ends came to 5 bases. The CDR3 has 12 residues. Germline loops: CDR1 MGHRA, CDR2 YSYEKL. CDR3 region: CASSQTDYGYTF. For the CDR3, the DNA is TGCGCCAGCAGCCAGACAGACTATGGCTACACCTTC.

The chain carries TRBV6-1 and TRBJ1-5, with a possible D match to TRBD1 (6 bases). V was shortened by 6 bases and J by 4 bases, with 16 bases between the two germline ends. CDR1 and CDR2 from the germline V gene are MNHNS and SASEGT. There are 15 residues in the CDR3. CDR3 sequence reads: CASRGIRGSNQPQHF. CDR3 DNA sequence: TGTGCCAGCAGGGGAATCAGGGGCTCGAATCAGCCCCAGCATTTT.

The CDR3: CAWSRPGAHLGSEKLFF. The CDR3, as DNA: TGTGCCTGGAGCAGACCCGGGGCCCACCTCGGAAGCGAAAAACTGTTTTTT. The chain has TRBV30 and TRBJ1-4; possible D gene TRBD1, 5 bases. Germline values: CDR1 GTSNPN, CDR2 SVGIG (reference sequence). This CDR3 has 17 amino acids. V was cut by 3 bases and J by 8 bases, with 25 bases left in between.

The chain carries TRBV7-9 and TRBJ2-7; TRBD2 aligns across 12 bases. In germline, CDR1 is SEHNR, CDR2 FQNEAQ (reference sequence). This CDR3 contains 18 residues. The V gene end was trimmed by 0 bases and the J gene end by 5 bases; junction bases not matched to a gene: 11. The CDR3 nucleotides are TGTGCCAGCAGCTTAGCCTGGACTAGCGGGAAGCCCGTAGACGAGCAGTACTTC. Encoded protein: CASSLAWTSGKPVDEQYF.

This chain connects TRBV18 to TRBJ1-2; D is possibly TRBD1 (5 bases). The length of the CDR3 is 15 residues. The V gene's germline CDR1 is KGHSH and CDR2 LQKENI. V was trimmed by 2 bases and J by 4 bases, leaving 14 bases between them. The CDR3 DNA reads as TGTGCCAGCTCACCAGCGGGGGGTGAGGGCTATGGCTACACCTTC. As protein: CASSPAGGEGYGYTF.